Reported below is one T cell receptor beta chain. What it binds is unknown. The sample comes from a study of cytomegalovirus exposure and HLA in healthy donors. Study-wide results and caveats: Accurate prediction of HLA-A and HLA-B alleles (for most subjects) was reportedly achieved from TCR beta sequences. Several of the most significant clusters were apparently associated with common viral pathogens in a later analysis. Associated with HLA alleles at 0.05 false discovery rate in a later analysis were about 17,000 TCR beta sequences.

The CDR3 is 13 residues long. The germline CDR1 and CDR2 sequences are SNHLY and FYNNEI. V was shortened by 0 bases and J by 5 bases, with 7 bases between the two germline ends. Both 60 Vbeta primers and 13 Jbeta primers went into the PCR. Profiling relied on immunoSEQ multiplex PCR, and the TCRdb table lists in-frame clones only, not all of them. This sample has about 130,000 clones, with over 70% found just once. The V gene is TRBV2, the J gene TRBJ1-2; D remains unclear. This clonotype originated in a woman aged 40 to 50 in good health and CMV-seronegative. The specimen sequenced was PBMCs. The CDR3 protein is CASSEAPGYGYTF. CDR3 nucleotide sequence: TGTGCCAGCAGTGAAGCACCCGGGTATGGCTACACCTTC.